The entry below gives a single T cell receptor (beta chain) sequence along with its context. The entry originates in a study of blood T cell repertoires in COVID-19. Across the whole study: Acute and convalescent COVID-19 specimens originated in the United States, Italy and Spain. From T cells, B-cell-depleted T cells, or PBMCs came the material, which was cDNA or gDNA.

Clones were sequenced by immunoSEQ multiplex PCR, and TCRdb holds only the in-frame ones, with some missing. The sample consists of over 120,000 clones, approximately 88% of them appearing once. This TCR was recovered from a woman in her 50s with acute or convalescent COVID-19. The sample consisted of peripheral blood.

As DNA, the CDR3 is TGTGCCAGTAGTATCCCCACAGGGGGCACTGAAGCTTTCTTT. Translated: CASSIPTGGTEAFF. The chain links TRBV19 to TRBJ1-1, with 8 bases fitting TRBD1. CDR1 and CDR2 from the germline V gene are LNHDA and SQIVND (reference sequence). V was pared by 3 bases and J by 4 bases, with 4 bases of the junction left unmatched. This CDR3 contains 14 residues.